The clone carrying this T cell receptor (beta chain) was counted a few times. CDR3 length equals 15 residues. The trim removed 6 bases at V and 0 bases at J, leaving 5 bases unmatched. This sample stems from a study of blood T cells in healthy people across ages. Study overall: The capture of about one barcoded beta molecule per two T cells was achieved by template switching.

For the second PCR, which ran for roughly 6 to 12 cycles, a sample-barcoded 5' primer and a J-beta primer mix were used. MiXCR, run by TCRdb on the 5' RACE reads, gives a single entry per CDR3 protein. The data hold 1.5 million to 2 million distinct CDR3 sequences, with around half observed a single time. The specimen was blood. This chain links TRBV12-3 or TRBV12-4 with TRBJ2-1, with 7 bases that match TRBD1. This TCR came from a woman between 40 and 55 years old in good health. As DNA, the CDR3 is TGTGCCAGCAGCACGACAGGGCCCTCCTACAATGAGCAGTTCTTC. Its protein product is CASSTTGPSYNEQFF.